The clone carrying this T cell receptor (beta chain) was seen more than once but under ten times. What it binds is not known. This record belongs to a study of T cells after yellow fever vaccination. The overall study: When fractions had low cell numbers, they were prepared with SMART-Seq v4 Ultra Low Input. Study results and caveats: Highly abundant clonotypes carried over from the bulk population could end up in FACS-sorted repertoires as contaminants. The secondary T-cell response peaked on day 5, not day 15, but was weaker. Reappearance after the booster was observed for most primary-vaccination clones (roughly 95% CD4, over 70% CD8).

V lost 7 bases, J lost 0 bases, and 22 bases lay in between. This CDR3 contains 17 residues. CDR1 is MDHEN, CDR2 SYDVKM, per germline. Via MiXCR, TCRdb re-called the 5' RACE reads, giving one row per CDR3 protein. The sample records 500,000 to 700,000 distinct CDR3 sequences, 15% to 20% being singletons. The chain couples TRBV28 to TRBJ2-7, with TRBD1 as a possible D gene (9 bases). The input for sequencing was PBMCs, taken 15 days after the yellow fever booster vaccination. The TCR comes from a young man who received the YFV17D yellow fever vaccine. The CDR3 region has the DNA TGTGCCAGCAAGGGAGCGGGGGACAGGGCTTACTCCTACGAGCAGTACTTC. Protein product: CASKGAGDRAYSYEQYF. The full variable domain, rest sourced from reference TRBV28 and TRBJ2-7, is DVKVTQSSRYLVKRTGEKVFLECVQDMDHENMFWYRQDPGLGLRLIYFSYDVKMKEKGDIPEGYSVSREKKERFSLILESASTNQTSMYLCASKGAGDRAYSYEQYFGPGTRLTVT.